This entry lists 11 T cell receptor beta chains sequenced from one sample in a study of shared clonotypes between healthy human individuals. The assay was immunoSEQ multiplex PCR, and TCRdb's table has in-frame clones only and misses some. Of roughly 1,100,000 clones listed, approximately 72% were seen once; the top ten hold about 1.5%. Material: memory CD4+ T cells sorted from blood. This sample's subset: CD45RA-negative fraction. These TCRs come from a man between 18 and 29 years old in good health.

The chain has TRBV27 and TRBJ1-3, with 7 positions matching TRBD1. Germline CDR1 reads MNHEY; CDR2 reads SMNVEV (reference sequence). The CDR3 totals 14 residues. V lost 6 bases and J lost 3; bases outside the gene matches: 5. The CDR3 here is CASSRGGVGNTIYF. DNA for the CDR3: TGTGCCAGCAGCCGAGGGGGCGTTGGAAACACCATATATTTT.

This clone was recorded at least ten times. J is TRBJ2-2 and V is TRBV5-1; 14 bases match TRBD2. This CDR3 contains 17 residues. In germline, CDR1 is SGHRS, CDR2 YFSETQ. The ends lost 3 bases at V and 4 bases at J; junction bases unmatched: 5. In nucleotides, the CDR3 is TGCGCCAGCAGCTCCGGGACTAGCGGGAGTTCCACCGGGGAGCTGTTTTTT. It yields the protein CASSSGTSGSSTGELFF.

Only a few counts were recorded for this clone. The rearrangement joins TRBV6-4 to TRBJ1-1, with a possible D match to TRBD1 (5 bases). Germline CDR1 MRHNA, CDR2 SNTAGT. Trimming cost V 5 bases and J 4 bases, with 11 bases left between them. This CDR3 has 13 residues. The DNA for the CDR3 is TGTGCCAGCAGTAAGGACACATTCACTGAAGCTTTCTTT. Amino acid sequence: CASSKDTFTEAFF.

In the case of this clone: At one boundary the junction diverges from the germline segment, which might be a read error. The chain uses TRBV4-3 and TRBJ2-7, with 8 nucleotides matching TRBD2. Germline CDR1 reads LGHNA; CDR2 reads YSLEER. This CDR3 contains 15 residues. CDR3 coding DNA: TGCGCCAGCAGCCAAGATGGTTCCAGCGGGAGAGCCGAGGTATTC. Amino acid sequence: CASSQDGSSGRAEVF.

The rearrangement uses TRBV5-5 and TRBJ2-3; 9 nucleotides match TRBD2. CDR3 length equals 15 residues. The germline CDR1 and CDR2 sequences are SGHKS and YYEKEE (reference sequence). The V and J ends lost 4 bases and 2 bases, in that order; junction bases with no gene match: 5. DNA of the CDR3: TGTGCCAGCAGCCGGAGACTAGCGGACACAGATACGCAGTATTTT. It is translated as CASSRRLADTDTQYF. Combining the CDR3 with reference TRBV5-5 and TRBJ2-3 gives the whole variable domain DAGVTQSPTHLIKTRGQQVTLRCSPISGHKSVSWYQQVLGQGPQFIFQYYEKEERGRGNFPDRFSARQFPNYSSELNVNALLLGDSALYLCASSRRLADTDTQYFGPGTRLTVL.

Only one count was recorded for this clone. The CDR3 coding sequence is TGCAGCGTTGAAGTCCCTAGGAAAAACACTGAAGCTTTCTTT. It encodes CSVEVPRKNTEAFF. The chain is built from TRBV29-1 and TRBJ1-1; unclear D gene. Looked up from germline, CDR1 is SQVTM and CDR2 is ANQGSEA. V lost 1 base to trimming and J lost 2 bases, with 11 bases between them. The CDR3 extends over 14 amino acids.

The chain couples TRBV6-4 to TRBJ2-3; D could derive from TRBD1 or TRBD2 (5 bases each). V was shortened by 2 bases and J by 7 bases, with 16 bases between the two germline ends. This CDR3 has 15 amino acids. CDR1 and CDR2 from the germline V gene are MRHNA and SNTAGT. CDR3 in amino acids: CASSDVGAAGNTQYF. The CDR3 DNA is TGTGCCAGCAGTGACGTCGGGGCCGCTGGAAATACGCAGTATTTT.

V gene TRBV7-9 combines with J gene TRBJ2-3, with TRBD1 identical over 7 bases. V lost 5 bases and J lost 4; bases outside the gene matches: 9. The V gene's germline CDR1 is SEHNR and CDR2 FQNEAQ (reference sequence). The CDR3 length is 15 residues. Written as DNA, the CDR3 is TGTGCCAGCAGCGGTACACAAACAGGGGCAGATACGCAGTATTTT. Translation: CASSGTQTGADTQYF.

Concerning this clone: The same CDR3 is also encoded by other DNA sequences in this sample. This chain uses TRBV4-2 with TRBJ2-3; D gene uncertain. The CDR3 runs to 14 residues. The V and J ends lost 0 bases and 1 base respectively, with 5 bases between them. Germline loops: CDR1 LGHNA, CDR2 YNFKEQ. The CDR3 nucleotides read TGTGCCAGCAGCCAAGATCGTGGCACAGATACGCAGTATTTT. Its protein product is CASSQDRGTDTQYF.

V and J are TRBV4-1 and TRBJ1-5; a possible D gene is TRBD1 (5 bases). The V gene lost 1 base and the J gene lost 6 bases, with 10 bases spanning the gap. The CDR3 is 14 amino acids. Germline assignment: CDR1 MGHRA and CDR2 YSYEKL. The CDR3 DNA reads TGCGCCAGCAGCCAAGTAAATGGGGGTCAGCCCCAGCATTTT. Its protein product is CASSQVNGGQPQHF.

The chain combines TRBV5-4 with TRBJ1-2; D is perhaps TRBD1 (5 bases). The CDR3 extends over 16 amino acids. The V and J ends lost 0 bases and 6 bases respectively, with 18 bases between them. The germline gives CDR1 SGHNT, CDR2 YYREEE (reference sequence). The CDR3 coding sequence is TGTGCCAGCAGCTTGGCAGTCGGGGCTGGGGAGCATGGCTACACCTTC. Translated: CASSLAVGAGEHGYTF.